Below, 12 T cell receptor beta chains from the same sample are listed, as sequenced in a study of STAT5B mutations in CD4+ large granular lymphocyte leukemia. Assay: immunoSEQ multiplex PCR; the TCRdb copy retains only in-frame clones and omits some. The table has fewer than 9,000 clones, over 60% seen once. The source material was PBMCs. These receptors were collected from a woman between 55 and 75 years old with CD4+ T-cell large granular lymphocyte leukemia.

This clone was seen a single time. CDR3: CASGWRGSGYEQYF. DNA for the CDR3: TGTGCTAGTGGTTGGAGGGGGTCTGGCTACGAGCAGTACTTC. The rearrangement joins TRBV12-5 to TRBJ2-7, with D perhaps matching TRBD1 or TRBD2 (6 bases each). V dropped 4 bases and J dropped 3 bases, with 13 bases sitting between them. The CDR3 is 14 residues long. Germline CDR1 and CDR2: LGHNT and FRNRAP. Based on the CDR3 plus reference TRBV12-5 and TRBJ2-7, the full variable domain is DARVTQTPRHKVTEMGQEVTMRCQPILGHNTVFWYRQTMMQGLELLAYFRNRAPLDDSGMPKDRFSAEMPDATLATLKIQPSEPRDSAVYFCASGWRGSGYEQYFGPGTRLTVT.

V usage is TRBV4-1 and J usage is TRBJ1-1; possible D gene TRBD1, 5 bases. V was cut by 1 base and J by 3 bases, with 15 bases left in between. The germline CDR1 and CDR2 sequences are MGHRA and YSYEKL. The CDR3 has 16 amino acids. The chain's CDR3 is CASSQGLRGRDTEAFF. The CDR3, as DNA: TGCGCCAGCAGCCAAGGGTTGCGGGGACGGGACACTGAAGCTTTCTTT.

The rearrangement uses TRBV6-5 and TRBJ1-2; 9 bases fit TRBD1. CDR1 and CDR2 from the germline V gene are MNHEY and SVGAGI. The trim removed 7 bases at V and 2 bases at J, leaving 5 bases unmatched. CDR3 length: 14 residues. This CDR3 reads CASTGDRGNYGYTF. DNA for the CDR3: TGTGCCAGCACCGGAGACAGGGGGAACTATGGCTACACCTTC.

In nucleotides, the CDR3 is TGTGCCAGCAGTGGAGTCAGGGAGAGGGGCTACACCTTC. Its protein product is CASSGVRERGYTF. The J gene is TRBJ1-2, the V gene TRBV2, with D possibly being TRBD1 (5 bases). Germline loops: CDR1 SNHLY, CDR2 FYNNEI. The V end lost 4 bases, the J end lost 8 bases, and 14 bases lay between the germline ends. The CDR3 totals 13 residues.

The DNA for the CDR3 is TGCAGTGCGGGGACAGAGTACGAGCAGTACTTC. Protein: CSAGTEYEQYF. This chain connects TRBV20-1 to TRBJ2-7; 7 bases are shared with TRBD1. The trim removed 6 bases at V and 4 bases at J, leaving 3 bases unmatched. Germline assignment: CDR1 DFQATT and CDR2 SNEGSKA (reference sequence). The CDR3 is 11 residues long.

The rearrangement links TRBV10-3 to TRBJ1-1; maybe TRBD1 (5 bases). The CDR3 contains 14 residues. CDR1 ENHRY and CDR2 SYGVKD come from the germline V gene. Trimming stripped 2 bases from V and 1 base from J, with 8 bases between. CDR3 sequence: CAISEGGPNTEAFF. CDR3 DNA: TGTGCCATCAGTGAGGGGGGACCGAACACTGAAGCTTTCTTT.

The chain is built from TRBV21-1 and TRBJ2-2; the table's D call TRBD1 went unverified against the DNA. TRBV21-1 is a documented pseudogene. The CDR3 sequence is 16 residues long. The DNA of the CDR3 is TGTGCCAGCAGTCCCCTCGGGACAGTTAGTACCGGGGAGCTGTTTTTT. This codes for CASSPLGTVSTGELFF.

CDR3 in amino acids: CASSQEGWRQGAYTEAFF. The CDR3 DNA sequence: TGTGCCAGCAGCCAAGAAGGGTGGCGACAGGGGGCATACACTGAAGCTTTCTTT. This chain joins TRBV14 and TRBJ1-1, with 10 bases fitting TRBD1. V gave up 0 bases and J gave up 3 bases; unmatched junction bases: 10. The CDR3 length is 18 residues. CDR1 and CDR2 from the germline V gene are SGHDN and FVKESK. The full variable domain, completed using reference TRBV14 and TRBJ1-1, is EAGVTQFPSHSVIEKGQTVTLRCDPISGHDNLYWYRRVMGKEIKFLLHFVKESKQDESGMPNNRFLAERTGGTYSTLKVQPAELEDSGVYFCASSQEGWRQGAYTEAFFGQGTRLTVV.

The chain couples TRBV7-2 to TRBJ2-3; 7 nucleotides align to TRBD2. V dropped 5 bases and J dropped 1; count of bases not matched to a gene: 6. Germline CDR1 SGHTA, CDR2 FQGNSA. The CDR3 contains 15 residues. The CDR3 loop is CASSVGTTGTDTQYF. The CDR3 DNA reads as TGTGCCAGCAGCGTCGGGACTACTGGCACAGATACGCAGTATTTT. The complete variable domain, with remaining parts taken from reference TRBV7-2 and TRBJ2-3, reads GAGVSQSPSNKVTEKGKDVELRCDPISGHTALYWYRQSLGQGLEFLIYFQGNSAPDKSGLPSDRFSAERTGGSVSTLTIQRTQQEDSAVYLCASSVGTTGTDTQYFGPGTRLTVL.

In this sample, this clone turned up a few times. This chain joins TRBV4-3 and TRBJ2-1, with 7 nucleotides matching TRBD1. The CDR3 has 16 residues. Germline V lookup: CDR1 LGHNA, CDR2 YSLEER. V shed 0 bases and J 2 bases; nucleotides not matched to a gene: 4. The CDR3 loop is CASSQDRQGPYNEQFF. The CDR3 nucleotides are TGCGCCAGCAGCCAAGATCGACAGGGCCCCTACAATGAGCAGTTCTTC.

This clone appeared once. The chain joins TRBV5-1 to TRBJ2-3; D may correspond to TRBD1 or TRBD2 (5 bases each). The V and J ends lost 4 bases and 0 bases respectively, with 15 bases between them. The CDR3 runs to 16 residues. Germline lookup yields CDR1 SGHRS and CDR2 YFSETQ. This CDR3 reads CASSPGTTMSTDTQYF. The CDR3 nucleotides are TGCGCCAGCAGCCCCGGGACGACTATGAGCACAGATACGCAGTATTTT.

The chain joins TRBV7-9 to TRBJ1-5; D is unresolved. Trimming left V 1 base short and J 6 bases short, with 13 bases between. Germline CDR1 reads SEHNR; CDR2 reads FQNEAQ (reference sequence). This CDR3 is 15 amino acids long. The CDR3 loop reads CASSLEGSVGQPQHF. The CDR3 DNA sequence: TGTGCCAGCAGCTTAGAGGGCTCGGTAGGTCAGCCCCAGCATTTT.